This TCR beta chain stems from a study of blood T cell repertoires in COVID-19. On the study more broadly: Collection of acute and convalescent COVID-19 samples took place in the United States, Italy and Spain.

Source study methods: Using reference gene primer amplification, nucleated cell counts were estimated. Using immunoSEQ multiplex PCR, the repertoire was profiled, and TCRdb retains in-frame clones only, with some absent. The V and J calls and clone size were taken over from that table, and D and trimming were inferred from the DNA. The repertoire holds nearly 100,000 clones, with roughly four fifths as singletons. The ends lost 4 bases at V and 7 bases at J; junction bases unmatched: 7. CDR1 and CDR2 (germline): MGHRA, YSYEKL. The CDR3 spans 15 residues. J is TRBJ2-1 and V is TRBV4-1, with 10 bases fitting TRBD2. Specimen: peripheral blood. The receptor was derived from a man aged 65 to 85 with acute or convalescent COVID-19. In nucleotides, the CDR3 is TGCGCCAGCAGCCGTCCAGGACTAGCGGCAAATGAGCAGTTCTTC. Its protein is CASSRPGLAANEQFF.